This TCR beta chain derives from a study of identical twins. This clonotype was observed a handful of times. TCRdb re-derived calls from the 5' RACE reads in MiXCR, one entry per CDR3 protein. The table has about 290,000 distinct CDR3 sequences, roughly 8.6% seen once. Germline values: CDR1 SQVTM, CDR2 ANQGSEA. V lost 6 bases, J lost 2 bases, and 10 bases stayed unmatched. This CDR3 is built from 15 residues. The data were also submitted as part of a second study, on yellow fever vaccine responses in identical twins.

This sequence joins TRBV29-1 and TRBJ2-4; 7 nucleotides line up with TRBD1. Sequencing was carried out using CD8+ T cells sorted from blood. This TCR came from a woman younger than 30 in good health. The CDR3 DNA is TGCAGCGTCCCCGGGACAGAAGGTCCCAAAAACATTCAGTACTTC. Translated: CSVPGTEGPKNIQYF.